The 7 T cell receptor beta chains given below trace back to one sample, sequenced in a study of shared clonotypes between healthy human individuals (dated by TCRdb to 2018 to 2020). The library was prepared using the immunoSEQ multiplex PCR assay. Not all clones reach the TCRdb copy of this immuneACCESS table, which keeps in-frame sequences only. Checked studies attribute under half of the gap to unresolved V genes and leave the rest unexplained. The sample contains about 1.4 million clones, around 95% of them found a single time. The top ten hold roughly 1.2% of the sample. Source material: naive CD4+ T cells sorted from blood. The cell subset or site label, read with the paper, signifies: CD45RA+ positively selected. Source of these receptors: a man aged 25-45 years in good health.

CDR3: CASSLGTVGNYGYTF. In nucleotides, the CDR3 is TGTGCCAGCAGTCTAGGGACAGTGGGTAACTATGGCTACACCTTC. V is TRBV27 and J is TRBJ1-2, with TRBD1 matching over 7 bases. V gave up 5 bases and J gave up 1 base; unmatched junction bases: 7. The CDR3 runs 15 residues. Germline values: CDR1 MNHEY, CDR2 SMNVEV (reference sequence).

This chain joins TRBV18 and TRBJ1-5; maybe TRBD1 (5 bases). CDR3 size: 17 residues. Trimming pared 2 bases from V and 2 bases from J, leaving 16 bases between. Germline V lookup: CDR1 KGHSH, CDR2 LQKENI. The CDR3: CASSPMSGIGGNQPQHF. Here the CDR3 DNA reads TGTGCCAGCTCACCAATGTCAGGGATTGGCGGCAATCAGCCCCAGCATTTT.

The rearrangement joins TRBV7-9 to TRBJ2-5; 7 bases align to TRBD2. CDR1 and CDR2 from the germline V gene are SEHNR and FQNEAQ (reference sequence). The CDR3 is 15 residues long. V lost 2 bases, J lost 3 bases, and 6 bases stayed unmatched. This CDR3 reads CASSLRAGLKETQYF. In nucleotides, the CDR3 is TGTGCCAGCAGCTTAAGAGCGGGACTAAAAGAGACCCAGTACTTC.

The chain joins TRBV5-4 to TRBJ2-3; possible D gene TRBD1, 5 bases. The CDR3 is 16 residues long. From germline, CDR1 is SGHNT and CDR2 YYREEE (reference sequence). V was clipped by 2 bases and J by 0 bases, with 13 bases between them. The CDR3 spells CASSFRQTASTDTQYF. CDR3 nucleotide sequence: TGTGCCAGCAGCTTTAGGCAGACAGCTAGCACAGATACGCAGTATTTT.

The rearrangement joins TRBV2 to TRBJ2-7, with D maybe TRBD1 (5 bases). This CDR3 spans 14 amino acids. Germline values: CDR1 SNHLY, CDR2 FYNNEI. V was trimmed by 9 bases and J by 6 bases, leaving 21 bases between them. CDR3 sequence reads: CASSRERGPGEQYF. The CDR3, as DNA: TGTGCCAGTTCTCGAGAAAGGGGCCCTGGCGAGCAGTACTTC.

The gene calls are TRBV5-1 and TRBJ2-7; D is ambiguous. There are 15 residues in the CDR3. Germline CDR1 reads SGHRS; CDR2 reads YFSETQ. The germline V and J ends were trimmed by 1 base and 2 bases, with 13 bases remaining between them. CDR3 DNA sequence: TGCGCCAGCAGCTTGAGTCCGGACGTCACCTACGAGCAGTACTTC. Protein product: CASSLSPDVTYEQYF. Together with reference TRBV5-1 and TRBJ2-7, the CDR3 gives the full variable domain: KAGVTQTPRYLIKTRGQQVTLSCSPISGHRSVSWYQQTPGQGLQFLFEYFSETQRNKGNFPGRFSGRQFSNSRSEMNVSTLELGDSALYLCASSLSPDVTYEQYFGPGTRLTVT.

V is TRBV7-2 and J is TRBJ2-7; D is unclear. V lost 3 bases, J lost 6 bases, and 18 bases lay in between. Germline-derived CDR1 and CDR2 are SGHTA and FQGNSA. This CDR3 has 15 residues. CDR3 nucleotide sequence: TGTGCCAGCAGCTTCTATAACAGCAACCCAACCGAGCAGTACTTC. Translation: CASSFYNSNPTEQYF.